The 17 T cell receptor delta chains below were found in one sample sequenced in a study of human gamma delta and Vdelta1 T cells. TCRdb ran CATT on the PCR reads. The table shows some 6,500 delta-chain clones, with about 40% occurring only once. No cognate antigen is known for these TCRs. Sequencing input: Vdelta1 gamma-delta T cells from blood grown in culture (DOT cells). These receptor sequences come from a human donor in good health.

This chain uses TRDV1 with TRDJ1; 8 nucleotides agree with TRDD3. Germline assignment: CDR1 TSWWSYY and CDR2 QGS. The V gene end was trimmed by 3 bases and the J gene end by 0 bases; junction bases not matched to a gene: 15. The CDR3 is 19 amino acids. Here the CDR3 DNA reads TGTGCTCTTGGGGAGGGGGCCTCCAACTGGGGGGTTTACACCGATAAACTCATCTTT. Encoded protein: CALGEGASNWGVYTDKLIF.

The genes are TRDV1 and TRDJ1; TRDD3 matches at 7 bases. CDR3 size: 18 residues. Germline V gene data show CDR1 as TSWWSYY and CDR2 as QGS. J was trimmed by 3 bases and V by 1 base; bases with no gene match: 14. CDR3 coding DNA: TGTGCTCTTGGGGAACCTCCGGGAATCTGGGGGGACGCCGATAAACTCATCTTT. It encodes CALGEPPGIWGDADKLIF.

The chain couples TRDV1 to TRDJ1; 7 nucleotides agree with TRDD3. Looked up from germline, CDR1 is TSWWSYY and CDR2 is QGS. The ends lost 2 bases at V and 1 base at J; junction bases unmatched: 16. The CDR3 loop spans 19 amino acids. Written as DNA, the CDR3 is TGTGCTCTTGGGGAAGGAGGACGGGGTGGGGATAGGGGCACCGATAAACTCATCTTT. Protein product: CALGEGGRGGDRGTDKLIF.

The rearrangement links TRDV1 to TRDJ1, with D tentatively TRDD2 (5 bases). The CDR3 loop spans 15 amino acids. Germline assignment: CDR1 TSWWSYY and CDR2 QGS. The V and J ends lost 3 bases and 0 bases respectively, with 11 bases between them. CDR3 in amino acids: CALGDLPFNTDKLIF. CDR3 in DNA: TGTGCTCTTGGGGACCTACCTTTTAACACCGATAAACTCATCTTT.

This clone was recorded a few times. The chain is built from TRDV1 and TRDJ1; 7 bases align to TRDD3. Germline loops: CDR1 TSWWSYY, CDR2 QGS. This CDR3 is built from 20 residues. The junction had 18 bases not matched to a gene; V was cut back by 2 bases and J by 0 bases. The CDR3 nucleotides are TGTGCTCTTGGGGAAGCCTTTCTCGTGGGGGGATGCCGGTACACCGATAAACTCATCTTT. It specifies CALGEAFLVGGCRYTDKLIF.

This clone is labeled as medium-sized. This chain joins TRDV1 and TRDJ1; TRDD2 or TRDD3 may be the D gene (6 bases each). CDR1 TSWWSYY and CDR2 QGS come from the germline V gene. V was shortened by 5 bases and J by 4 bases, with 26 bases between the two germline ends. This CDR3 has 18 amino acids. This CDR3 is CALGPPSTVRIPLDKLIF. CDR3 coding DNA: TGTGCTCTTGGGCCTCCTTCCACAGTGCGGATACCCCTCGATAAACTCATCTTT.

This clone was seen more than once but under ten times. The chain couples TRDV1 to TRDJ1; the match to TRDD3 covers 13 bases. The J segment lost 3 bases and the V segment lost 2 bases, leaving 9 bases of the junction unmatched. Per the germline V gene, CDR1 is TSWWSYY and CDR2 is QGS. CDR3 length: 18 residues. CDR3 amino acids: CALGETPTGGYGPDKLIF. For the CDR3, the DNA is TGTGCTCTTGGGGAAACCCCCACTGGGGGATACGGGCCCGATAAACTCATCTTT.

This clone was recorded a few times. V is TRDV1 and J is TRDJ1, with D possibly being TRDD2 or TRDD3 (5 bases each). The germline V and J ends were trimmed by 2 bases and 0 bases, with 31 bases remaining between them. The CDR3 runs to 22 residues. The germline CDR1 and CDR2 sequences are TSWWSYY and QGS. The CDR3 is CALGERTTYGLGWGLYTDKLIF. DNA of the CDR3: TGTGCTCTTGGGGAAAGAACGACCTACGGCCTTGGATGGGGCCTGTACACCGATAAACTCATCTTT.

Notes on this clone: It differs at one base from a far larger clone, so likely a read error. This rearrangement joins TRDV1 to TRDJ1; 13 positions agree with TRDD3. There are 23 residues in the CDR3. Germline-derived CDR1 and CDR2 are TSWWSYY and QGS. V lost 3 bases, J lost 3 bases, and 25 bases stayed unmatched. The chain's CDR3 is CALGDTSFLRRLGDTRLPDKLIF. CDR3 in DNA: TGTGCTCTTGGGGACACCTCCTTCCTACGTCGACTGGGGGATACGCGTTTACCCGATAAACTCATCTTT.

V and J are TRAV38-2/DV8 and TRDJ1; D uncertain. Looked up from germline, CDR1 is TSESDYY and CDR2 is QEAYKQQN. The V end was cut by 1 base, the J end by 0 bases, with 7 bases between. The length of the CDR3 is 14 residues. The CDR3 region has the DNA TGTGCTTATAGGAGCCCCGTGTACACCGATAAACTCATCTTT. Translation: CAYRSPVYTDKLIF.

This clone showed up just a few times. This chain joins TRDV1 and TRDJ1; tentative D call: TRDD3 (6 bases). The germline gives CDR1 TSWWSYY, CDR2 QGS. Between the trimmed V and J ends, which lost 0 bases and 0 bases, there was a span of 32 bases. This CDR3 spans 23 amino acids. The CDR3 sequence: CALGELGGDLRRRGLLYTDKLIF. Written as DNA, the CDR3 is TGTGCTCTTGGGGAACTAGGGGGGGACCTTCGACGAAGAGGACTACTGTACACCGATAAACTCATCTTT.

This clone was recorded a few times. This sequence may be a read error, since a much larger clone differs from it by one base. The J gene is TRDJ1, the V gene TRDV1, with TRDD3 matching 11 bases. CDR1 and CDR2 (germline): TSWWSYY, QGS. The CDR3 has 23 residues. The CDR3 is CALGVLKSSFRTGGYRDTNKLIF. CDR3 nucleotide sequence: TGTGCTCTTGGGGTCCTTAAATCCTCCTTCCGGACTGGGGGATATAGGGACACCAATAAACTCATCTTT.

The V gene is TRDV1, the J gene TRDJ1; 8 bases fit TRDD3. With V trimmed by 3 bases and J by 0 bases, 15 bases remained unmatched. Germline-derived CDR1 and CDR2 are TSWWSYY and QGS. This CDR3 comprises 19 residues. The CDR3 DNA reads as TGTGCTCTTGGGGACTCGGGGGGGATAAAGGCCCAGTACACCGATAAACTCATCTTT. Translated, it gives CALGDSGGIKAQYTDKLIF.

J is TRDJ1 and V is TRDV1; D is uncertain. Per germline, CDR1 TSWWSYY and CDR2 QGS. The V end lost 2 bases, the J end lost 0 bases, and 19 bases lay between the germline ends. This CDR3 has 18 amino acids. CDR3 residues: CALGESYSNPLYTDKLIF. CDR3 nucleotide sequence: TGTGCTCTTGGGGAATCATACTCAAACCCATTGTACACCGATAAACTCATCTTT.

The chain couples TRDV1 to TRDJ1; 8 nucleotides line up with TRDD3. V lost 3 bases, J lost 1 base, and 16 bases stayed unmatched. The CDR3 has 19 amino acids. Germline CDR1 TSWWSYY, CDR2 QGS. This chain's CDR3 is CALGDPRYRGGGCTDKLIF. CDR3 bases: TGTGCTCTTGGGGACCCTAGATACCGTGGTGGGGGATGCACCGATAAACTCATCTTT.

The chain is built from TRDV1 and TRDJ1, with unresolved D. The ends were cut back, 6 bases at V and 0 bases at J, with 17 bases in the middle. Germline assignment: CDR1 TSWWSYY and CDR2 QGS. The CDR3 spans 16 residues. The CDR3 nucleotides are TGTGCTCTTGGACGGGAGGTGTGGACGGACACCGATAAACTCATCTTT. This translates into CALGREVWTDTDKLIF.

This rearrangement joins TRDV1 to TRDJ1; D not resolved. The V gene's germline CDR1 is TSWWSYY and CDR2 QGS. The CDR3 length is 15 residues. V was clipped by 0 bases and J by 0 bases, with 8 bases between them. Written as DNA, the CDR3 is TGTGCTCTTGGGGAACTATCCCGGTACACCGATAAACTCATCTTT. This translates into CALGELSRYTDKLIF.